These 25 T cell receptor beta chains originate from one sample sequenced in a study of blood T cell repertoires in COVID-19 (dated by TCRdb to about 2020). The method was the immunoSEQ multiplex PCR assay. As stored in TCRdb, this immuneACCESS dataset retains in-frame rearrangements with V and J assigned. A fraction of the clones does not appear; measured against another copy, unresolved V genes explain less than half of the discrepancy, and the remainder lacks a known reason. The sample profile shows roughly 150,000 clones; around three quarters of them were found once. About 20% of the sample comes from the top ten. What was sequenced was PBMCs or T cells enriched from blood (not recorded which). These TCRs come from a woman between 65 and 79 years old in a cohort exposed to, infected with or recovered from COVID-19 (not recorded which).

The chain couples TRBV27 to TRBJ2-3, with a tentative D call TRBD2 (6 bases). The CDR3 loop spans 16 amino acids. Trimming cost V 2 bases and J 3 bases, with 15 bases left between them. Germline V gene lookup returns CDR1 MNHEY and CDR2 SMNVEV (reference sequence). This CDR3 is CASSLGAGLVTDTQYF. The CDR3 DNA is TGTGCCAGCAGTTTAGGGGCGGGACTCGTAACAGATACGCAGTATTTT.

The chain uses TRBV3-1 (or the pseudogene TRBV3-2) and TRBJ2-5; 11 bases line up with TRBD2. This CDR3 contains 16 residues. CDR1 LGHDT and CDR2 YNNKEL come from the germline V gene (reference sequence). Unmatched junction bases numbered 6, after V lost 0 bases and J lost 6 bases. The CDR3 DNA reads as TGTGCCAGCAGCCAAGATCTTACTAGCGGGAGAAAGACCCAGTACTTC. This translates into CASSQDLTSGRKTQYF.

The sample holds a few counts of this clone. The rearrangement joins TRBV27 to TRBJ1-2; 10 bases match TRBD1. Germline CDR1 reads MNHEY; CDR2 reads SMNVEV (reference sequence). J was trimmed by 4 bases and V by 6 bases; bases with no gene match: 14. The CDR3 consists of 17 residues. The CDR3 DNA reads TGTGCCAGCAGACCACCGGGACAGGGGTTTGTCGGCTATGGCTACACCTTC. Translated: CASRPPGQGFVGYGYTF.

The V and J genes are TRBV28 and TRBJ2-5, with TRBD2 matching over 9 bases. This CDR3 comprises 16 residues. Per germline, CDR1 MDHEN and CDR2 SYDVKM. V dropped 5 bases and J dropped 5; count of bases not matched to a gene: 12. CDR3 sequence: CASSIPRGLASETQYF. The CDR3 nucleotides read TGTGCCAGCAGTATACCCAGGGGACTAGCTAGTGAGACCCAGTACTTC.

The CDR3 region is CASSLTDRDYGYTF. Written as DNA, the CDR3 is TGTGCCAGCTCACTTACCGACAGGGACTATGGCTACACCTTC. This rearrangement joins TRBV18 to TRBJ1-2; 7 bases map to TRBD1. The CDR3 consists of 14 residues. Germline values: CDR1 KGHSH, CDR2 LQKENI. Trimming removed 4 bases from V and 3 bases from J; junction bases left unmatched: 5.

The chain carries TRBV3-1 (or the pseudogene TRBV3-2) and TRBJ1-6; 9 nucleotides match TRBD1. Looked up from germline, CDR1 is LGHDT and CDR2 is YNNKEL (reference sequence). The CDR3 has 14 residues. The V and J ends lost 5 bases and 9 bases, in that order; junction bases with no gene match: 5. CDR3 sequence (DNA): TGTGCCAGCAGCACAGGGGGCGGTTTTTCACCCCTCCACTTT. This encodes CASSTGGGFSPLHF.

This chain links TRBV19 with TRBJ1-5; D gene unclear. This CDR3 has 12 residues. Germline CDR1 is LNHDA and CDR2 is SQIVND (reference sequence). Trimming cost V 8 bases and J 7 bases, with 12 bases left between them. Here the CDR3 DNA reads TGTGCCAGTCGATCTCACTCCCAGCCCCAGCATTTT. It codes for CASRSHSQPQHF.

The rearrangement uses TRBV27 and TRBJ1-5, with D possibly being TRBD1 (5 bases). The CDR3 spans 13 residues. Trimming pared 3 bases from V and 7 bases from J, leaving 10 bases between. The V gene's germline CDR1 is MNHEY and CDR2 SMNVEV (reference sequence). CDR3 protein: CASSFREDQPQHF. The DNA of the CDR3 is TGTGCCAGCAGTTTCAGGGAGGACCAGCCCCAGCATTTT.

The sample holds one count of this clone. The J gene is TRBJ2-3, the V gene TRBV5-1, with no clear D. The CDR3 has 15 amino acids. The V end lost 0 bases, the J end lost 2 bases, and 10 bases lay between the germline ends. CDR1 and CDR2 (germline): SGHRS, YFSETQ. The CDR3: CASSLGALSTDTQYF. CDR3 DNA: TGCGCCAGCAGCTTGGGTGCGCTTTCCACAGATACGCAGTATTTT.

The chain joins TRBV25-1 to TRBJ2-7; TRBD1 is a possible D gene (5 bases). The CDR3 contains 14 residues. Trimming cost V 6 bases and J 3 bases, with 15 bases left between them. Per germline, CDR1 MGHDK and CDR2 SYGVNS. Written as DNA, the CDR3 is TGTGCCAGCAGCTCCGGGCAGGGCATCTACGAGCAGTACTTC. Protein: CASSSGQGIYEQYF.

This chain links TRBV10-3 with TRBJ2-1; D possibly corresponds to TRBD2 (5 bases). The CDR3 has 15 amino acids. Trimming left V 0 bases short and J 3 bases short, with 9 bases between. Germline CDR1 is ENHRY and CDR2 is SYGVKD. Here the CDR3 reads CAISESRESYNEQFF. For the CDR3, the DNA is TGTGCCATCAGTGAGTCGAGGGAGAGCTACAATGAGCAGTTCTTC.

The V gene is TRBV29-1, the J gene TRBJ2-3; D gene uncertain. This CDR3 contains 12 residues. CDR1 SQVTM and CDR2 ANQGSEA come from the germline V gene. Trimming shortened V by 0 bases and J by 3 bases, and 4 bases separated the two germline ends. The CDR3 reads CSVEDLTDTQYF. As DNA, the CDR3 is TGCAGCGTTGAAGATCTAACAGATACGCAGTATTTT.

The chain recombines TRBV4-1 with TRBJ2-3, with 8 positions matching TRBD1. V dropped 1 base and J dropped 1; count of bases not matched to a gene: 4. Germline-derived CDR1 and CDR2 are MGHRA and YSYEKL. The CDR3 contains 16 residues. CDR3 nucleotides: TGCGCCAGCAGCCAAGTTCTGACAGGGGGCACAGATACGCAGTATTTT. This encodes CASSQVLTGGTDTQYF.

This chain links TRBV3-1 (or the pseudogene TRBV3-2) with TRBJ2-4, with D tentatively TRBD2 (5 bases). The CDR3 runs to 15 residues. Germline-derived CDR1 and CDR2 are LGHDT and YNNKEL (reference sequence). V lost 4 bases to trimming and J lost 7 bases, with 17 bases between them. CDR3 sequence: CASSRGGVRGNIQYF. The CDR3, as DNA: TGTGCCAGCAGCCGGGGTGGCGTACGAGGGAACATTCAGTACTTC.

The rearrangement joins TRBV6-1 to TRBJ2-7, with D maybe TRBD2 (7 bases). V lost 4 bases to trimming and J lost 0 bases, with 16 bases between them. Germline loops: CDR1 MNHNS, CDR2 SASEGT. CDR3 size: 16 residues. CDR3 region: CASSAQRGGSSYEQYF. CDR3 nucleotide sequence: TGTGCCAGCAGTGCCCAGAGGGGGGGGAGCTCCTACGAGCAGTACTTC.

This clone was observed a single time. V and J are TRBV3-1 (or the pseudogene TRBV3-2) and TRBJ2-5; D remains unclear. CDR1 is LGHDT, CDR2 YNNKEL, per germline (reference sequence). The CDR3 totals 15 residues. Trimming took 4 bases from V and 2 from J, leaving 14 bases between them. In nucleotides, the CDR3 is TGTGCCAGCAGCCCGCGCAAGCAGGATCAAGAGACCCAGTACTTC. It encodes CASSPRKQDQETQYF.

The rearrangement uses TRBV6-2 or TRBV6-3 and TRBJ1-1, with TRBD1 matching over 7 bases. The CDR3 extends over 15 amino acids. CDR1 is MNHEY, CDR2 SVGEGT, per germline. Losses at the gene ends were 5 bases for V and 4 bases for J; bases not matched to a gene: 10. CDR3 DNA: TGTGCCAGCAGTAACAGACAGGGAAGTGGCACTGAAGCTTTCTTT. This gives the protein CASSNRQGSGTEAFF.

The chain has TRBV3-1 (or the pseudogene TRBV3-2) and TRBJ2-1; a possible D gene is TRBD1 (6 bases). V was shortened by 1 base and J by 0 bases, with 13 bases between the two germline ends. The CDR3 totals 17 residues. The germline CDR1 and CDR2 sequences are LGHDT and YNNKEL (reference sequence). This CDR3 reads CASSQVGGLSSYNEQFF. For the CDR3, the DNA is TGTGCCAGCAGCCAAGTTGGGGGCCTGAGCTCCTACAATGAGCAGTTCTTC.

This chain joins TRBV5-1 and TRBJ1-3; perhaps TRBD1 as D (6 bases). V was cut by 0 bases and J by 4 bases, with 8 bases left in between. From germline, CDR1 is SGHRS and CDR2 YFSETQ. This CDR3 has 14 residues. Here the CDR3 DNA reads TGCGCCAGCAGCTTGGGTACAGGGGGAAACACCATATATTTT. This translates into CASSLGTGGNTIYF.

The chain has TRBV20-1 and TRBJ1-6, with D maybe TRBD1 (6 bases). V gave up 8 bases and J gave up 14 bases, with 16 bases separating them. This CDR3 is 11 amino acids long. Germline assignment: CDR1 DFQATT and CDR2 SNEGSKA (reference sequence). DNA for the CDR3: TGCAGTTCCGTGGCGACAGGAACCCTCCACTTT. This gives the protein CSSVATGTLHF.

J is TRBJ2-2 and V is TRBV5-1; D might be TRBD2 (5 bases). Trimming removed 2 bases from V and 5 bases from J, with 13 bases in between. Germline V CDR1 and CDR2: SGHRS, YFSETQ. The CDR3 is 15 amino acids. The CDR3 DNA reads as TGCGCCAGCAGCTTCTCCGGGGTTGAGACCGGGGAGCTGTTTTTT. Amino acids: CASSFSGVETGELFF. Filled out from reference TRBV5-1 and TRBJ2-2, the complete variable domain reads KAGVTQTPRYLIKTRGQQVTLSCSPISGHRSVSWYQQTPGQGLQFLFEYFSETQRNKGNFPGRFSGRQFSNSRSEMNVSTLELGDSALYLCASSFSGVETGELFFGEGSRLTVL.

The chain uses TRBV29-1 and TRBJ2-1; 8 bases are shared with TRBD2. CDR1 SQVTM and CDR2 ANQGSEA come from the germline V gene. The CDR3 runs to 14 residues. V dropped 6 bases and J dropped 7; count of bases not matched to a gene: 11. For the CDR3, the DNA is TGCAGCGTCTTTAGCGGGGCCCTAAGGAATGAGCAGTTCTTC. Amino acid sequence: CSVFSGALRNEQFF.

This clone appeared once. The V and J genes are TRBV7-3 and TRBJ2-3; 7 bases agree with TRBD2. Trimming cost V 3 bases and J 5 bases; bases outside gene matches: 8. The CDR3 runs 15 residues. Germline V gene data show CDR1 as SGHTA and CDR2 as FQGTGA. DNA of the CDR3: TGTGCCAGCAGCTTCGTGGGAGGGCCCCAAGATACGCAGTATTTT. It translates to CASSFVGGPQDTQYF.

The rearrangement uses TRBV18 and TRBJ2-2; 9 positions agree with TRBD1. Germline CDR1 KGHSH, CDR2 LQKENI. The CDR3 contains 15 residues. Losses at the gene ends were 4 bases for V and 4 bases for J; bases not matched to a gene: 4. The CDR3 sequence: CASSQQGAVTGELFF. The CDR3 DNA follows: TGTGCCAGCTCACAACAGGGGGCTGTCACCGGGGAGCTGTTTTTT.

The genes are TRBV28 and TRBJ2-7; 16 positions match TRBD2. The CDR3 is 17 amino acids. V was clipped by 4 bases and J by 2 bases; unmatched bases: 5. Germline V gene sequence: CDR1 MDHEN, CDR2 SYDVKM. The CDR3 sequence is CASSWGLAGGPPYEQYF. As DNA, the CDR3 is TGTGCCAGCAGTTGGGGACTAGCGGGAGGGCCTCCCTACGAGCAGTACTTC.